This T cell receptor beta chain was identified during a study of cytomegalovirus exposure and HLA in healthy donors. This CDR3 region has 14 residues. The germline V gene encodes CDR1 SGHTA and CDR2 FQGNSA. V was clipped by 1 base and J by 2 bases, with 7 bases between them. The PCR contained 60 Vbeta and 13 Jbeta primers. Assay used: immunoSEQ multiplex PCR; TCRdb lists only in-frame clones, some missing. Of fewer than 120,000 clones in the sample, approximately 79% are singletons; the top ten hold 5% to 7.5%. This clonotype originated in a man aged 30 to 39 in good health and CMV-seropositive. This rearrangement joins TRBV7-2 to TRBJ2-3; D may be TRBD2 (5 bases). The sample comprised PBMCs. The CDR3 DNA follows: TGTGCCAGCAGCTTAGACGGGGTCACAGATACGCAGTATTTT. It codes for CASSLDGVTDTQYF.